The 19 T cell receptor beta chains in this list originate from one sample, sequenced in a study of blood T cell repertoires in COVID-19. Assay used: immunoSEQ multiplex PCR; TCRdb lists only in-frame clones, some missing. The sample lists approximately 94,000 clones; about 80% were seen once. Sequencing input: peripheral blood. The source of these receptors is a man aged 70 or older with active or convalescent COVID-19.

V usage is TRBV18 and J usage is TRBJ2-5, with 7 bases fitting TRBD2. V dropped 5 bases and J dropped 5; count of bases not matched to a gene: 8. This CDR3 has 14 amino acids. Germline assignment: CDR1 KGHSH and CDR2 LQKENI. The CDR3 loop reads CASSDSREGETQYF. DNA of the CDR3: TGTGCCAGCTCAGACTCCAGGGAGGGGGAGACCCAGTACTTC.

This clone was detected a few times. V usage is TRBV3-1 (or the pseudogene TRBV3-2) and J usage is TRBJ1-5; D gene uncertain. This CDR3 is built from 14 residues. V was shortened by 4 bases and J by 1 base, with 8 bases between the two germline ends. The germline gives CDR1 LGHDT, CDR2 YNNKEL (reference sequence). CDR3 protein: CASSRVPSNQPQHF. The CDR3, as DNA: TGTGCCAGCAGCCGCGTGCCCAGCAATCAGCCCCAGCATTTT.

The chain recombines TRBV6-5 with TRBJ1-2, with D unclear. Trimming stripped 7 bases from V and 0 bases from J, with 15 bases between. The CDR3 extends over 15 amino acids. Germline V CDR1 and CDR2: MNHEY, SVGAGI. CDR3: CASTKATLSNYGYTF. As DNA, the CDR3 is TGTGCCAGCACGAAAGCAACGCTCTCTAACTATGGCTACACCTTC.

The chain couples TRBV16 to TRBJ2-3; 7 bases are a match to TRBD1. Trimming took 2 bases from V and 2 from J; bases not matched to a gene: 4. From germline, CDR1 is KGHSY and CDR2 FQNENV. The CDR3 runs 15 residues. CDR3 amino acids: CASSQEGTDTDTQYF. CDR3 nucleotides: TGTGCCAGCAGCCAAGAGGGGACAGACACAGATACGCAGTATTTT.

J is TRBJ1-5 and V is TRBV2; TRBD1 might be the D (6 bases). Germline V CDR1 and CDR2: SNHLY, FYNNEI. The CDR3 is 15 amino acids. Trimming left V 6 bases short and J 4 bases short, with 16 bases between. As DNA, the CDR3 is TGTGCCAGCAGGGACGGGGGGCGCGGTAATCAGCCCCAGCATTTT. Protein: CASRDGGRGNQPQHF.

V usage is TRBV6-5 and J usage is TRBJ1-5; no clear D gene. The CDR3 runs to 13 residues. The germline CDR1 and CDR2 sequences are MNHEY and SVGAGI. The germline V and J ends were trimmed by 5 bases and 6 bases, with 11 bases remaining between them. The CDR3 bases are TGTGCCAGCAGTAACGGGGTGGCTCAGCCCCAGCATTTT. It encodes CASSNGVAQPQHF.

The table lists this clone with a few counts. The chain links TRBV27 to TRBJ1-1; D unresolved. CDR3 size: 14 residues. CDR1 MNHEY and CDR2 SMNVEV come from the germline V gene (reference sequence). V was shortened by 5 bases and J by 0 bases, with 10 bases between the two germline ends. CDR3 sequence: CASSPGFMNTEAFF. Here the CDR3 DNA reads TGTGCCAGCAGTCCGGGATTTATGAACACTGAAGCTTTCTTT.

V usage is TRBV12-3 or TRBV12-4 and J usage is TRBJ2-3; TRBD2 might be the D (6 bases). This CDR3 is built from 12 residues. V was trimmed by 6 bases and J by 8 bases, leaving 12 bases between them. This CDR3 reads CASRPVGGTQYF. As DNA, the CDR3 is TGTGCCAGCAGGCCAGTGGGGGGTACGCAGTATTTT.

The DNA of the CDR3 is TGTGCCAGCAGTGCGACAAGGGAGCAGTTCTTC. It is translated as CASSATREQFF. The V gene is TRBV2, the J gene TRBJ2-1; D is uncertain. Germline V gene sequence: CDR1 SNHLY, CDR2 FYNNEI. CDR3 length: 11 amino acids. Trimming shortened V by 4 bases and J by 10 bases, and 8 bases separated the two germline ends.

This chain connects TRBV6-2 or TRBV6-3 to TRBJ2-7; 7 bases line up with TRBD2. The CDR3 length is 13 residues. Germline CDR1 and CDR2: MNHEY and SVGEGT. Trimming removed 5 bases from V and 4 bases from J; junction bases left unmatched: 5. CDR3 region: CASSRLAEYEQYF. The CDR3 DNA sequence: TGTGCCAGCAGTAGGCTAGCGGAATACGAGCAGTACTTC.

The rearrangement joins TRBV5-6 to TRBJ2-5; TRBD2 matches at 8 bases. Germline lookup yields CDR1 SGHDT and CDR2 YYEEEE. The CDR3 is made up of 16 amino acids. Trimming at V came to 1 base and at J to 2 bases, leaving 7 bases not matched to a gene. The CDR3 coding sequence is TGTGCCAGCAGCTTGTTGTCTAGCGGGCGGCAAGAGACCCAGTACTTC. Residues: CASSLLSSGRQETQYF.

This clone was counted between two and nine times. V usage is TRBV25-1 and J usage is TRBJ2-1, with no clear D. CDR3 length: 13 amino acids. Trimming removed 4 bases at V and 6 bases at J, with 10 bases between. The germline CDR1 and CDR2 sequences are MGHDK and SYGVNS. The CDR3 sequence is CASSATGSNEQFF. CDR3 nucleotide sequence: TGTGCCAGCAGTGCCACCGGGTCCAATGAGCAGTTCTTC.

V usage is TRBV4-1 and J usage is TRBJ1-2; tentative D call: TRBD1 (6 bases). The germline gives CDR1 MGHRA, CDR2 YSYEKL. The V and J ends lost 0 bases and 4 bases respectively, with 9 bases between them. This CDR3 is built from 14 residues. CDR3 in amino acids: CASSQDRGFYGYTF. CDR3 nucleotides: TGCGCCAGCAGCCAAGACAGGGGTTTCTATGGCTACACCTTC.

The rearrangement joins TRBV5-6 to TRBJ2-2; 10 bases fit TRBD2. Trimming took 1 base from V and 7 from J; bases not matched to a gene: 7. CDR1 is SGHDT and CDR2 is YYEEEE in the germline V gene. The CDR3 is 16 amino acids. Written as DNA, the CDR3 is TGTGCCAGCAGCTTGTGGCTAGCGGGAGCGGGCGGGGAGCTGTTTTTT. It encodes CASSLWLAGAGGELFF.

The CDR3 DNA is TGTGCCAGCAGCTTCGCGGGGCCCTCCTACAATGAGCAGTTCTTC. This translates into CASSFAGPSYNEQFF. This rearrangement joins TRBV11-2 to TRBJ2-1, with D perhaps matching TRBD2 (6 bases). Germline V gene sequence: CDR1 SGHAT, CDR2 FQNNGV. The CDR3 is 15 amino acids. Trimming removed 3 bases at V and 0 bases at J, with 9 bases between. Full variable domain (rest looked up from reference TRBV11-2 and TRBJ2-1): EAGVAQSPRYKIIEKRQSVAFWCNPISGHATLYWYQQILGQGPKLLIQFQNNGVVDDSQLPKDRFSAERLKGVDSTLKIQPAKLEDSAVYLCASSFAGPSYNEQFFGPGTRLTVL.

The V call is TRBV27, the J call TRBJ1-1; 12 bases align to TRBD1. Germline V CDR1 and CDR2: MNHEY, SMNVEV (reference sequence). CDR3 length equals 15 residues. Trimming cost V 5 bases and J 5 bases; bases outside gene matches: 6. As DNA, the CDR3 is TGTGCCAGCAGTCCGGGACAGGGGGCGAGAACTGAAGCTTTCTTT. Translation gives CASSPGQGARTEAFF.

The chain recombines TRBV13 with TRBJ2-3; TRBD1 might be the D (5 bases). This CDR3 has 13 amino acids. The germline V gene encodes CDR1 PRHDT and CDR2 FYEKMQ (reference sequence). The ends were cut back, 3 bases at V and 4 bases at J, with 8 bases in the middle. CDR3 residues: CASSFRAADTQYF. The DNA of the CDR3 is TGTGCCAGCAGCTTCAGGGCGGCAGATACGCAGTATTTT. The complete variable domain, with remaining parts taken from reference TRBV13 and TRBJ2-3, reads AAGVIQSPRHLIKEKRETATLKCYPIPRHDTVYWYQQGPGQDPQFLISFYEKMQSDKGSIPDRFSAQQFSDYHSELNMSSLELGDSALYFCASSFRAADTQYFGPGTRLTVL.

The chain uses TRBV6-2 or TRBV6-3 and TRBJ2-5, with D maybe TRBD1 (5 bases). The CDR3 consists of 16 residues. V lost 5 bases and J lost 5, with 21 bases in between. Germline V gene sequence: CDR1 MNHEY, CDR2 SVGEGT. The CDR3 DNA reads TGTGCCAGCAGTCCGTACGAAGGGGCTCTTGGGGAGACCCAGTACTTC. Translating gives CASSPYEGALGETQYF.

The chain carries TRBV7-6 and TRBJ2-7, with a weak D call TRBD1 (6 bases). Germline-derived CDR1 and CDR2 are SGHVS and FNYEAQ. The CDR3 length is 13 residues. V lost 3 bases to trimming and J lost 2 bases, with 8 bases between them. DNA for the CDR3: TGTGCCAGCAGCTTTGGGGGCCCCTACGAGCAGTACTTC. This sequence encodes CASSFGGPYEQYF.